The present T cell receptor (beta chain) was sequenced within a study of cytomegalovirus exposure and HLA in healthy donors. For the study at large: Out of 180 million or so T cells, an earlier analysis found roughly 110 million unique TCR beta sequences in total. An early release of data contained around 80 million unique TCRs, which came from HLA-typed donors. Study observations and caveats: TCR beta chains numbering under 200 were designated cytomegalovirus-associated.

This clone was picked up one time. Its antigen is undetermined. V shed 0 bases and J 2 bases; nucleotides not matched to a gene: 5. The germline V gene has CDR1 SGHRS and CDR2 YFSETQ. The CDR3 spans 15 residues. Both 60 Vbeta primers and 13 Jbeta primers went into the PCR. TCRdb's copy holds only in-frame clones and misses some; the assay was immunoSEQ multiplex PCR. This table holds about 150,000 clones, around 72% found once. Donors likely had unrecorded immune exposures despite being nominally healthy when sampled. This chain connects TRBV5-1 to TRBJ2-7; 7 bases are a match to TRBD1. The clonotype originates from a middle-aged man in good health and CMV-seronegative. Sequenced: PBMCs. The CDR3 loop is CASSLDGRGTYEQYF. Here the CDR3 DNA reads TGCGCCAGCAGCTTGGATGGCAGGGGGACCTACGAGCAGTACTTC.